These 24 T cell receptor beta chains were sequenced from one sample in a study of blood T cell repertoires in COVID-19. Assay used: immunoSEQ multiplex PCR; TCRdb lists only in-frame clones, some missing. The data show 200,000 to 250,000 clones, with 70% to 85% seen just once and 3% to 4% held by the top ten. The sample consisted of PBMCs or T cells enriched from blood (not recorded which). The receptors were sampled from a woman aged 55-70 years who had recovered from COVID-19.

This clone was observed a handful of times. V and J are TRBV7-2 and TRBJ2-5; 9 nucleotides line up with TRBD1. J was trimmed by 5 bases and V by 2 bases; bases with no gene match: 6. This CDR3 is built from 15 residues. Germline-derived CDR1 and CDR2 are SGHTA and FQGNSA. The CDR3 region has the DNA TGTGCCAGCAGCTTAAGTACAGGGGGCTGGGAGACCCAGTACTTC. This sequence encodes CASSLSTGGWETQYF.

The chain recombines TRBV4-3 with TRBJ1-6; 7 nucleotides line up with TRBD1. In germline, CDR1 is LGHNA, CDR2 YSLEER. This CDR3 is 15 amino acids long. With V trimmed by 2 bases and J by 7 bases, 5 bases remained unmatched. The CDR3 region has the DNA TGCGCCAGCAGCCAACAGACAGGGAGGAATTCACCCCTCCACTTT. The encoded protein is CASSQQTGRNSPLHF.

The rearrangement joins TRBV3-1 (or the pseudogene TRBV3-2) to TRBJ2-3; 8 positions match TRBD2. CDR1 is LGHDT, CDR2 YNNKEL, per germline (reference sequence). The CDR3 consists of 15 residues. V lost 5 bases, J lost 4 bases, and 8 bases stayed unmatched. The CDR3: CASSTGTRSSDTQYF. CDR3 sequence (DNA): TGTGCCAGCAGCACCGGGACTAGGAGCTCAGATACGCAGTATTTT.

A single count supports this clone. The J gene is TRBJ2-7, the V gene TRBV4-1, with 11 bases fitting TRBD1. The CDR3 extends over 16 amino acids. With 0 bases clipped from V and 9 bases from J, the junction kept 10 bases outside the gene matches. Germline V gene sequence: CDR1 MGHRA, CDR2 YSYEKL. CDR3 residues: CASSQDWSGQGAPQYF. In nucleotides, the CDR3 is TGCGCCAGCAGCCAAGACTGGAGTGGACAGGGGGCACCGCAGTACTTC.

For the CDR3, the DNA is TGTGCCAGTAAGGAGGGAGGGCCGGATACGCAGTATTTT. Amino acid sequence: CASKEGGPDTQYF. J is TRBJ2-3 and V is TRBV19, with 7 bases matching TRBD2. The CDR3 consists of 13 residues. Per the germline V gene, CDR1 is LNHDA and CDR2 is SQIVND (reference sequence). J was trimmed by 6 bases and V by 7 bases; bases with no gene match: 7.

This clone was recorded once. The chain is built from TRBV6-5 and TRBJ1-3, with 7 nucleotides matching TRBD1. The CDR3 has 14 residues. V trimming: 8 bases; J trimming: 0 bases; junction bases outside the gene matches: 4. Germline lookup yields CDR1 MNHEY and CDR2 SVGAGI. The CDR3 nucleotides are TGTGCCAGCCTACGGGACAGCTCTGGAAACACCATATATTTT. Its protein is CASLRDSSGNTIYF.

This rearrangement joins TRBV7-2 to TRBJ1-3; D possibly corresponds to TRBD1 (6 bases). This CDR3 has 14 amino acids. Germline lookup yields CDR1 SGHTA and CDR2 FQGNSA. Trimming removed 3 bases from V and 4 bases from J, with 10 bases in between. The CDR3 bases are TGTGCCAGCAGCTTTGGGGGCGCGGGAAACACCATATATTTT. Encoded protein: CASSFGGAGNTIYF. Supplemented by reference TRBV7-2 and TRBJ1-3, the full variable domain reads GAGVSQSPSNKVTEKGKDVELRCDPISGHTALYWYRQSLGQGLEFLIYFQGNSAPDKSGLPSDRFSAERTGGSVSTLTIQRTQQEDSAVYLCASSFGGAGNTIYFGEGSWLTVV.

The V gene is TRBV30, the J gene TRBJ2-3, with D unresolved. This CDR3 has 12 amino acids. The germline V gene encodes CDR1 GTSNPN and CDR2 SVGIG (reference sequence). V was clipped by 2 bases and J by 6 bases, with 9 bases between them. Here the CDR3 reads CAWSRSSDTQYF. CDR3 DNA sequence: TGTGCCTGGAGTCGTTCGTCCGATACGCAGTATTTT.

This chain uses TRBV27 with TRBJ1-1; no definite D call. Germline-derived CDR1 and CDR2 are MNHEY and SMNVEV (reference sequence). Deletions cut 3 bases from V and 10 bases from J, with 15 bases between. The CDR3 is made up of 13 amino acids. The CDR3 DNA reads TGTGCCAGCAGTTTGCGCCCCCATCATACAGCTTTCTTT. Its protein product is CASSLRPHHTAFF.

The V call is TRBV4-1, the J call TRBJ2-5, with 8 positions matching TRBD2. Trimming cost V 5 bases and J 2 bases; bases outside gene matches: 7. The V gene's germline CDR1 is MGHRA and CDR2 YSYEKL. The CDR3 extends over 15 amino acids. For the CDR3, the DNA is TGCGCCAGCAGCTTCCAACCGGGGGGGCAAGAGACCCAGTACTTC. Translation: CASSFQPGGQETQYF.

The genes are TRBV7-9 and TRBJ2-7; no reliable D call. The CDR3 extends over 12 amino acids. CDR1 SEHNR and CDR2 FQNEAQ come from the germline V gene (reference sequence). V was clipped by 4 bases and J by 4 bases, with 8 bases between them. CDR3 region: CASSSSGYEQYF. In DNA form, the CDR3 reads TGTGCCAGCAGCTCGTCGGGTTACGAGCAGTACTTC.

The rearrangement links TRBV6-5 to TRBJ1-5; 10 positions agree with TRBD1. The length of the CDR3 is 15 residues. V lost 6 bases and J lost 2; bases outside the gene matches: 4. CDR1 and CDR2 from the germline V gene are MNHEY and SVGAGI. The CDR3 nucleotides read TGTGCCAGCAGGGGAGGGACAGGGGGCAATCAGCCCCAGCATTTT. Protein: CASRGGTGGNQPQHF.

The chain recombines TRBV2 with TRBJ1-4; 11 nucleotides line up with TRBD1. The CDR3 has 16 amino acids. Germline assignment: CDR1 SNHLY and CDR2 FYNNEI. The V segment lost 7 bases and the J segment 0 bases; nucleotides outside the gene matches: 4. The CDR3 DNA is TGTGCCAGCACTGTGGACAGGGGGCCAACTAATGAAAAACTGTTTTTT. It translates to CASTVDRGPTNEKLFF.

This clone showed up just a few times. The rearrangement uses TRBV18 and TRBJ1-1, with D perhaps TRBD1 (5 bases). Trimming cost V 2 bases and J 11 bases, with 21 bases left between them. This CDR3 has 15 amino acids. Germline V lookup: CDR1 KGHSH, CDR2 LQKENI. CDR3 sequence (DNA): TGTGCCAGCTCACCAGGCCTTGGGGGAGGATTTGAGGCTTTCTTT. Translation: CASSPGLGGGFEAFF. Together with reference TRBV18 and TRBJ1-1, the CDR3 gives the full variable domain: NAGVMQNPRHLVRRRGQEARLRCSPMKGHSHVYWYRQLPEEGLKFMVYLQKENIIDESGMPKERFSAEFPKEGPSILRIQQVVRGDSAAYFCASSPGLGGGFEAFFGQGTRLTVV.

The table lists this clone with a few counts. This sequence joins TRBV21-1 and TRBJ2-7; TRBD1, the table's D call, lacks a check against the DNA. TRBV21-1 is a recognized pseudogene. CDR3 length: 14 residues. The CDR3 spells CARLRQGDSYEQYF. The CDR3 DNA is TGTGCCCGACTAAGACAGGGGGATTCCTACGAGCAGTACTTC.

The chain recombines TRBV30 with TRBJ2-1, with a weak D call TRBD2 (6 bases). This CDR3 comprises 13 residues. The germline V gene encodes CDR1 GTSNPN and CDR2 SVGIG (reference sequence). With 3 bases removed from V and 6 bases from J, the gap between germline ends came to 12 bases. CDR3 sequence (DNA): TGTGCCTGGAGGTGGAAGGGAGGCAATGAGCAGTTCTTC. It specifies CAWRWKGGNEQFF.

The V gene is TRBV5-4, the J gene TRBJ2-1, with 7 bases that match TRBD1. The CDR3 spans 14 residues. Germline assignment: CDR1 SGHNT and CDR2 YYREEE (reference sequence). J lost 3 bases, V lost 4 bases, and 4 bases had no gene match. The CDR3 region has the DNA TGTGCCAGCAGCCGGGACAGCCGCTACAATGAGCAGTTCTTC. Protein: CASSRDSRYNEQFF.

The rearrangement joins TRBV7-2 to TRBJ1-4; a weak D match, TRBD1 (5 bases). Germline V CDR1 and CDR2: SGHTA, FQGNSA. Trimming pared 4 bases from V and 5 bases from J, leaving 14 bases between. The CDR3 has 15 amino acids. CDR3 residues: CASSSAGGENEKLFF. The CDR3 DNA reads TGTGCCAGCAGCTCCGCCGGGGGGGAGAATGAAAAACTGTTTTTT.

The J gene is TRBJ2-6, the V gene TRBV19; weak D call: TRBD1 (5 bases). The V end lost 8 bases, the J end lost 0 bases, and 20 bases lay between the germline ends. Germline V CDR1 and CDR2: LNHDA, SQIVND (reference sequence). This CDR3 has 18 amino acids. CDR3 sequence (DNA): TGTGCCAGTGAAATCAGAACCACAGGATACTCTGGGGCCAACGTCCTGACTTTC. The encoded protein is CASEIRTTGYSGANVLTF.

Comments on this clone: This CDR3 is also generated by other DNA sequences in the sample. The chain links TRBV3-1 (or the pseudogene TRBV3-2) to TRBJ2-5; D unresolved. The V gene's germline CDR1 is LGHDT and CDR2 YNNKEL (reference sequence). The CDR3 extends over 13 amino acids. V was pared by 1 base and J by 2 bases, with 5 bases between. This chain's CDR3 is CASSQGGQETQYF. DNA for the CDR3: TGTGCCAGCAGCCAAGGAGGTCAAGAGACCCAGTACTTC.

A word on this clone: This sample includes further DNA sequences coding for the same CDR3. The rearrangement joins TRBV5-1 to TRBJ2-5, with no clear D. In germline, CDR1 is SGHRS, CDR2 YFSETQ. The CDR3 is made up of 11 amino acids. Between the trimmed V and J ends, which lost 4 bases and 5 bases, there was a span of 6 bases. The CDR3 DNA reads TGCGCCAGCAGCCTCCGGGAGACCCAGTACTTC. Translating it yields CASSLRETQYF. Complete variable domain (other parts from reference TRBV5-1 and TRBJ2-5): KAGVTQTPRYLIKTRGQQVTLSCSPISGHRSVSWYQQTPGQGLQFLFEYFSETQRNKGNFPGRFSGRQFSNSRSEMNVSTLELGDSALYLCASSLRETQYFGPGTRLLVL.

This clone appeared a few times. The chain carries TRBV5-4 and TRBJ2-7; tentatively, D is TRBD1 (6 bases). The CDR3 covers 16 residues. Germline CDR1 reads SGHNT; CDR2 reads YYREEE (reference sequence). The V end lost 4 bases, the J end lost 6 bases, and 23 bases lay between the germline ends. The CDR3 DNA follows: TGTGCCAGCAGCACCCGCCCCGTACGGGACAAAATCGAGCAGTACTTC. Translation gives CASSTRPVRDKIEQYF.

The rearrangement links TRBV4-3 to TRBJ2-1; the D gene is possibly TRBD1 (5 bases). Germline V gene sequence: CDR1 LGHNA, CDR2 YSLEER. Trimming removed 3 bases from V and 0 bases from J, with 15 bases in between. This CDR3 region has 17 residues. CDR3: CASSQRDPGISYNEQFF. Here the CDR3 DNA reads TGCGCCAGCAGCCAGCGCGACCCAGGGATCTCCTACAATGAGCAGTTCTTC.

The DNA of the CDR3 is TGTGCCAGCAGTCTCGGGGGGTCCGGTCGGAATGAGCAGTTCTTC. Encoded protein: CASSLGGSGRNEQFF. The V and J genes are TRBV6-6 and TRBJ2-1, with 7 bases fitting TRBD2. This CDR3 region has 15 residues. Germline loops: CDR1 MNHNY, CDR2 SVGAGI (reference sequence). V lost 5 bases, J lost 7 bases, and 11 bases stayed unmatched.